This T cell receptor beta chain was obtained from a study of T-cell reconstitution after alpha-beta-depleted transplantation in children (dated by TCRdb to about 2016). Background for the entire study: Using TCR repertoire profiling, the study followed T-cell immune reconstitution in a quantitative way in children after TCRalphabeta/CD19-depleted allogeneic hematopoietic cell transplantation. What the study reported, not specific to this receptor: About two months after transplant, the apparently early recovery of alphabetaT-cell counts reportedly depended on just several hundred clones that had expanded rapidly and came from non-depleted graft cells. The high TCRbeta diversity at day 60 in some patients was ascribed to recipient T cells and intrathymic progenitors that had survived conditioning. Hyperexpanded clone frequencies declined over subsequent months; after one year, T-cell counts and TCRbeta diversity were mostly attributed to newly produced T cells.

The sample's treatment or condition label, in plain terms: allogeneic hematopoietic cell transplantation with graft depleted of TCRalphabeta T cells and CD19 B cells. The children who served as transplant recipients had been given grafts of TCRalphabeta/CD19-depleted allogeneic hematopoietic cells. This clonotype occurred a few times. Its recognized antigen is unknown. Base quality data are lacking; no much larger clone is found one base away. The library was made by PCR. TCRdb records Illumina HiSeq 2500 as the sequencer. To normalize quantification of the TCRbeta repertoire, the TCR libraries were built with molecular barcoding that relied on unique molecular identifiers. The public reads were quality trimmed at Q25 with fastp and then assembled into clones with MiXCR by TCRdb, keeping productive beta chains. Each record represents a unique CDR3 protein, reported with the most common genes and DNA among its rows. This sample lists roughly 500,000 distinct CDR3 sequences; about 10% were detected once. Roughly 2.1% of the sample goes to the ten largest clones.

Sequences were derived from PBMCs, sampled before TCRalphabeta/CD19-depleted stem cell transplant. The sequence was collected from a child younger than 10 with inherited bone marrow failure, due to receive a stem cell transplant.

The bases read TGTGCCTGGAGTGTATTTTTCGGACAGGGAAGAACCTACGAGCAGTACTTC. Translated, it gives CAWSVFFGQGRTYEQYF. The chain is assembled from TRBV30 and TRBJ2-7; 8 of the junction bases match TRBD1. The CDR3, cysteine through phenylalanine, is 17 amino acids long. This entry keeps only the CDR3 DNA: 51 bases, framed from base 1. CDR1 is given as GTSNPN and CDR2 as SVGIG, both from the germline V gene (reference sequence). From V the trimming removes 0 bases and from J it removes 2 bases, while the gene matches leave 12 bases of the junction unaccounted for.